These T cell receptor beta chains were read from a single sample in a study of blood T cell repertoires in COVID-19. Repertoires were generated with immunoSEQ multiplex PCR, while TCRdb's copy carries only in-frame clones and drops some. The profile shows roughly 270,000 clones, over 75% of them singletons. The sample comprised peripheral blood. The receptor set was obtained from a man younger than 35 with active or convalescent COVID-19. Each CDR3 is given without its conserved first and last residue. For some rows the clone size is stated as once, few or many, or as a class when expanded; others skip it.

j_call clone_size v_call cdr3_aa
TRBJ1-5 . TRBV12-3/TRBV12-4 ASSRDRNQPQH
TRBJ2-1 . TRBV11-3 ASSFRDRAPNYNEQF
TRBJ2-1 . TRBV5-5 ASSPFRLAGNEQF
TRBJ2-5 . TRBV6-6 ASRGLTETQY
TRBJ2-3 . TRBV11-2 ASSLSTGVGQDTQY
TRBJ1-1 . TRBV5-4 ASSPPGTARGNTEAF
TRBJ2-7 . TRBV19 ASSMGTGPYEQY
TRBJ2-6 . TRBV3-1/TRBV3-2 ASSQVGDRGSGANVLT
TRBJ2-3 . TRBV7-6 ASSLASGGLDTQY
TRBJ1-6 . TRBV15 ATSRDFKSPLH
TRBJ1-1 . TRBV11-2 ASSFRRGMNTEAF
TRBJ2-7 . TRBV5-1 ASSLPSTGRSYEQY
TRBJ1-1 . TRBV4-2 ASSLPGVNTEAF
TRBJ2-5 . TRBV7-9 ASSFHSETQY
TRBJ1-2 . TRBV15 ATRAGGKYGYT
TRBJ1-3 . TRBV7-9 ASSLGQGTGNTIY
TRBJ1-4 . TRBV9 ASSGSLGLDEKLF
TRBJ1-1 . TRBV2 ASRDGSMNTEAF
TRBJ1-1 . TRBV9 ASSAKTEEAF
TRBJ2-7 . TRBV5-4 ASSFGTGGSYEQY
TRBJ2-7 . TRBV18 ASSPRTDPHEQY
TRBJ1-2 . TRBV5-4 ASSLAGGSYGYT
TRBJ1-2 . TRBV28 AILGQGNGYT
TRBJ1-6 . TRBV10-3 AISEDRGLYNSPLH
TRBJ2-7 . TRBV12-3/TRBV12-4 ASSYGQGYEQY
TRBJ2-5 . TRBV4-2 ASSQPPGETQY
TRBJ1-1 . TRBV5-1 ASSLNSPRQTNTEAF
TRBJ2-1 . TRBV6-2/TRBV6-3 ASSDRSSYNEQF
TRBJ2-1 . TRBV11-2 ASSSLSGLAATVNEQF
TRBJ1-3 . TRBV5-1 ASSLAGAGNTIY
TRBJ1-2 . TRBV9 ASSARPGSNYGYT
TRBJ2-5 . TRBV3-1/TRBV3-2 ASSPWTSGKETQY
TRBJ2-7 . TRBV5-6 ASSFVHTASYEQY
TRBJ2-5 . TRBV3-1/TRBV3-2 ASSPLEETQY
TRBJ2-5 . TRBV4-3 ASSQDKGWQETQY
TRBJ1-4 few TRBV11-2 ASSPTRGSEKLF
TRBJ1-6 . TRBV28 ASSLTGSSYNSPLH
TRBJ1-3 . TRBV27 ASSKTGASGNTIY
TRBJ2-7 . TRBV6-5 ASNGRGYEQY
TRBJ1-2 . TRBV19 AHRQGEGYT
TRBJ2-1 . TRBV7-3 ASSAPGASYNEQF
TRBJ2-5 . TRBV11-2 ASSLGGGLAGFQETQY
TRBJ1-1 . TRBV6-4 ATRPTGGRTF
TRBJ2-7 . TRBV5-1 ASSWEGVRYDEQY
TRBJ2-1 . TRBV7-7 ASSSGTGGRPYNEQF
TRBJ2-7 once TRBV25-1 ASSVGSNSYEQY
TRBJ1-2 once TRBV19 ASSIQGTNYGYT
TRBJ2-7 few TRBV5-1 ASSVDRLLYEQY
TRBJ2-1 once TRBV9 ASSPGTADNEQF
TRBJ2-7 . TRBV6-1 ASSDSGAGGSSRYEQY